Listed below are T cell receptor beta chains from one sample, sequenced in a study of T cell responses to AZD1222 COVID-19 vaccine. Here immunoSEQ multiplex PCR was the method, and the copy in TCRdb shows in-frame clones only, minus some. The sample gives about 55,000 clones, 87% of which show up once; roughly 4% is in the top ten. Here the sequenced sample was peripheral blood, taken on day 0 of AZD1222 vaccination. All receptors come from an adult in good health. CDR3s include the opening cysteine and the closing phenylalanine or tryptophan. The D gene is left open where the match is weak. Clone size is not always given. Where it is, it says once, few, many or a class for expanded clones.

NA	TRBV30	NA	14	TRBJ1-5	CAWSGGLSNQPQHF	TGTGCCTGGAGCGGAGGACTGAGTAACCAGCCCCAGCATTTT
NA	TRBV7-4	NA	10	TRBJ2-7	CASSSPRGYF	TGTGCCAGCAGCTCGCCGCGGGGGTACTTC
NA	TRBV2	NA	12	TRBJ2-5	CASSEVPETQYF	TGTGCCAGCAGTGAAGTTCCCGAGACCCAGTACTTC
NA	TRBV9	NA	14	TRBJ2-7	CASSVGGISYEQYF	TGTGCCAGCAGCGTAGGGGGTATATCCTACGAGCAGTACTTC
TRBD1	TRBV25-1	NA	13	TRBJ1-2	CASSEKGAHGYTF	TGTGCCAGCAGTGAAAAGGGGGCCCATGGCTACACCTTC
TRBD1	TRBV4-2	NA	16	TRBJ2-7	CASSPIPGGSAYEQYF	TGTGCCAGCAGTCCTATTCCAGGGGGTTCGGCCTACGAGCAGTACTTC
TRBD1	TRBV4-2	NA	14	TRBJ1-6	CASSLGTGNSPLHF	TGTGCCAGCAGCCTTGGGACAGGAAATTCACCCCTCCACTTT
NA	TRBV28	NA	17	TRBJ2-3	CASTKAGTNPSGDTQYF	TGTGCCAGCACAAAGGCCGGGACCAACCCTTCGGGAGATACGCAGTATTTT
NA	TRBV28	NA	16	TRBJ1-4	CASRSWGGSGNEKLFF	TGTGCCAGCAGATCATGGGGGGGTTCGGGTAATGAAAAACTGTTTTTT
TRBD1	TRBV30	NA	13	TRBJ1-1	CAWGRGPVTEAFF	TGTGCCTGGGGAAGGGGGCCCGTCACTGAAGCTTTCTTT
NA	TRBV3-1/TRBV3-2	NA	13	TRBJ2-3	CASSFQGGDTQYF	TGTGCCAGCAGCTTTCAGGGGGGAGATACGCAGTATTTT
NA	TRBV15	NA	15	TRBJ1-4	CATSRDPLPREKLFF	TGTGCCACCAGCAGAGATCCGTTACCGAGGGAAAAACTGTTTTTT
NA	TRBV9	NA	15	TRBJ2-2	CASSAQTSPGGELFF	TGTGCCAGCAGCGCCCAGACGAGTCCGGGCGGGGAGCTGTTTTTT
TRBD2	TRBV4-3	NA	18	TRBJ2-1	CASSQDPLAGVLGNEQFF	TGCGCCAGCAGCCAAGACCCCCTAGCGGGGGTGCTGGGGAATGAGCAGTTCTTC
NA	TRBV6-5	once	15	TRBJ1-3	CASSYEGVSGNTIYF	TGTGCCAGCAGTTACGAGGGGGTCTCTGGAAACACCATATATTTT
NA	TRBV5-6	once	12	TRBJ1-2	CASSLSPYGYTF	TGTGCCAGCAGCTTATCTCCCTATGGCTACACCTTC
TRBD1	TRBV6-5	NA	13	TRBJ2-7	CASTGTGRYEQYF	TGTGCCAGCACTGGGACAGGGAGGTACGAGCAGTACTTC
TRBD1	TRBV2	NA	14	TRBJ1-6	CASSAGTDNSPLHF	TGTGCCAGCAGTGCCGGGACAGACAATTCACCCCTCCACTTT
NA	TRBV19	once	16	TRBJ1-6	CASTSRWGASNSPLHF	TGTGCCAGTACCTCAAGATGGGGGGCAAGTAATTCACCCCTCCACTTT
NA	TRBV5-1	NA	15	TRBJ2-2	CASSLSRSNTGELFF	TGCGCCAGCAGCTTGAGTCGATCGAACACCGGGGAGCTGTTTTTT
NA	TRBV3-1/TRBV3-2	NA	13	TRBJ2-7	CASSQGSSYEQYF	TGTGCCAGCAGCCAGGGTTCTAGCTACGAGCAGTACTTC
NA	TRBV28	NA	15	TRBJ2-5	CASSLMGLGKETQYF	TGTGCCAGCAGTTTAATGGGTTTGGGTAAAGAGACCCAGTACTTC
NA	TRBV4-2	NA	13	TRBJ2-7	CASSSDPQYEQYF	TGTGCCAGCAGCTCGGACCCACAATACGAGCAGTACTTC
NA	TRBV28	NA	14	TRBJ1-2	CASSRTTGSYGYTF	TGTGCCAGCAGTAGAACAACAGGGTCCTATGGCTACACCTTC
NA	TRBV28	once	15	TRBJ2-3	CAILQGGAGTDTQYF	TGTGCCATCCTTCAAGGGGGGGCCGGGACAGATACGCAGTATTTT
TRBD2	TRBV27	NA	20	TRBJ2-1	CASRPGTDTLSGGGYNEQFF	TGTGCCAGCAGACCCGGGACGGACACCCTTAGCGGGGGAGGCTACAATGAGCAGTTCTTC
NA	TRBV7-9	NA	14	TRBJ2-1	CASSLEETYNEQFF	TGTGCCAGCAGCTTAGAAGAGACCTACAATGAGCAGTTCTTC
TRBD1	TRBV7-6	NA	15	TRBJ2-3	CASSSTGGFTDTQYF	TGTGCCAGCAGCTCCACAGGGGGTTTCACAGATACGCAGTATTTT
NA	TRBV6-5	NA	14	TRBJ1-6	CASSRNRENSPLHF	TGTGCCAGCAGCAGAAACAGGGAAAATTCACCCCTCCACTTT
NA	TRBV10-1	once	12	TRBJ1-1	CASKGWTTEAFF	TGCGCCAGCAAAGGATGGACCACTGAAGCTTTCTTT
TRBD1	TRBV20-1	NA	16	TRBJ1-5	CSASAERQGLGQPQHF	TGCAGTGCTAGTGCCGAGAGACAGGGCCTTGGACAGCCCCAGCATTTT
NA	TRBV4-1	NA	16	TRBJ1-5	CASSQESGYSNQPQHF	TGCGCCAGCAGCCAAGAATCGGGGTATAGCAATCAGCCCCAGCATTTT
NA	TRBV4-2	NA	16	TRBJ1-1	CASSPPQGPTGTEAFF	TGTGCCAGCAGCCCGCCCCAGGGACCTACGGGGACTGAAGCTTTCTTT
NA	TRBV6-2/TRBV6-3	NA	18	TRBJ2-2	CASSYRAPGWRGTGELFF	TGTGCCAGCAGTTACAGGGCCCCGGGGTGGCGGGGCACCGGGGAGCTGTTTTTT
NA	TRBV19	NA	12	TRBJ2-7	CASSNTLYEQYF	TGTGCCAGTAGTAATACACTCTACGAGCAGTACTTC
TRBD1	TRBV6-5	NA	14	TRBJ1-6	CASAYRDRGAPLHF	TGTGCCAGCGCTTATAGGGACAGGGGGGCACCCCTCCACTTT
NA	TRBV20-1	NA	13	TRBJ2-4	CSASYRGENIQYF	TGCAGTGCTAGTTATCGGGGCGAAAACATTCAGTACTTC